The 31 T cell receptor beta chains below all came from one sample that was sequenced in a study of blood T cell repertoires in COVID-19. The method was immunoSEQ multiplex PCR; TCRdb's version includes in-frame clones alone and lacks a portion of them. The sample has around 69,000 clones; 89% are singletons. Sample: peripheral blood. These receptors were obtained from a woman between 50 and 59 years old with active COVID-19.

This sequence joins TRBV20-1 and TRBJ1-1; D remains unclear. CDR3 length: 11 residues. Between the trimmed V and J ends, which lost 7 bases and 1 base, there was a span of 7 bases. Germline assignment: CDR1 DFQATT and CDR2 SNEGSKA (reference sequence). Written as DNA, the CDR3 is TGCAGTGTTCGACAGAACACTGAAGCTTTCTTT. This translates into CSVRQNTEAFF.

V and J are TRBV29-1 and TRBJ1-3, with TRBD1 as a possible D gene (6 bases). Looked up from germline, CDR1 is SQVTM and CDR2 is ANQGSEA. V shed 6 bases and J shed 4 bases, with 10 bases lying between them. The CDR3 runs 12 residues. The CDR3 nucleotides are TGCAGCGTCCGGACAGCCGGAAACACCATATATTTT. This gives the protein CSVRTAGNTIYF.

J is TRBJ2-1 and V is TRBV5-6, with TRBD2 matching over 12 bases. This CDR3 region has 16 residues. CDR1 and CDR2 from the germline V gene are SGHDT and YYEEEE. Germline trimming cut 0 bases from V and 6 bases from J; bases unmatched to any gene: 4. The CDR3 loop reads CASSLGLAGALNEQFF. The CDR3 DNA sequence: TGTGCCAGCAGCTTGGGACTAGCGGGAGCTCTCAATGAGCAGTTCTTC. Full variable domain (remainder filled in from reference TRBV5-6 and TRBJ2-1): DAGVTQSPTHLIKTRGQQVTLRCSPKSGHDTVSWYQQALGQGPQFIFQYYEEEERQRGNFPDRFSGHQFPNYSSELNVNALLLGDSALYLCASSLGLAGALNEQFFGPGTRLTVL.

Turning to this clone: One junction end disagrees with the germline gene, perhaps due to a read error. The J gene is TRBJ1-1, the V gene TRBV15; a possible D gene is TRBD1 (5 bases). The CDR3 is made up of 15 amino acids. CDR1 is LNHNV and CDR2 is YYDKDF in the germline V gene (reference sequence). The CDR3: CPTKRGGSGDTEAFF. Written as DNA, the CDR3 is TGCCCCACCAAACGGGGGGGGTCAGGCGACACTGAAGCTTTCTTT.

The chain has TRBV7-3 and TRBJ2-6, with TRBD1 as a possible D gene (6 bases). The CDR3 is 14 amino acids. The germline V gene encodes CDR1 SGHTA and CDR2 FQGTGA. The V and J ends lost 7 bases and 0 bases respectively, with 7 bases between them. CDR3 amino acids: CASKGGSGANVLTF. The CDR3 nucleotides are TGTGCCAGCAAAGGGGGCTCTGGGGCCAACGTCCTGACTTTC.

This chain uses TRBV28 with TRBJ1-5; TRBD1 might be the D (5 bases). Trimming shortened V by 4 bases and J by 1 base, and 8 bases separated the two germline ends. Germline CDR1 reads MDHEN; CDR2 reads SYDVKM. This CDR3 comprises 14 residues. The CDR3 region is CASSSRVSNQPQHF. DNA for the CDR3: TGTGCCAGCAGTTCCAGGGTAAGCAATCAGCCCCAGCATTTT.

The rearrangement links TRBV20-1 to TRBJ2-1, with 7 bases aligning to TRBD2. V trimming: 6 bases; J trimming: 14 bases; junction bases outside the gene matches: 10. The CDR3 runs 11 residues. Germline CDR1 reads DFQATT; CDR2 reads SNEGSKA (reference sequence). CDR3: CSARSGEGEFF. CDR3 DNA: TGCAGTGCCCGCAGTGGGGAGGGTGAGTTCTTC.

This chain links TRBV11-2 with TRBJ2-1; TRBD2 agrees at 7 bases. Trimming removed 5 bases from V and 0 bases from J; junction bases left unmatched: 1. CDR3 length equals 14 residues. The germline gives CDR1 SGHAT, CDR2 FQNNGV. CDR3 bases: TGTGCCAGCAGCGGCGGGAGCTCCTACAATGAGCAGTTCTTC. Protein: CASSGGSSYNEQFF.

The CDR3 region has the DNA TGTGCCAGCTCACCCTCTCTCGGACAGGCCGTTATATATTTT. This encodes CASSPSLGQAVIYF. The chain links TRBV18 to TRBJ1-3, with 7 bases fitting TRBD1. CDR1 is KGHSH, CDR2 LQKENI, per germline. The V segment lost 3 bases and the J segment 13 bases; nucleotides outside the gene matches: 12. This CDR3 contains 14 residues.

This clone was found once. DNA for the CDR3: TGTGCCAGCAGTGAAGGGAGGGCAGGTTGGACCCAGTACTTC. The encoded protein is CASSEGRAGWTQYF. The V and J genes are TRBV6-1 and TRBJ2-5, with D maybe TRBD2 (6 bases). Germline loops: CDR1 MNHNS, CDR2 SASEGT. The length of the CDR3 is 14 residues. V lost 1 base to trimming and J lost 7 bases, with 13 bases between them.

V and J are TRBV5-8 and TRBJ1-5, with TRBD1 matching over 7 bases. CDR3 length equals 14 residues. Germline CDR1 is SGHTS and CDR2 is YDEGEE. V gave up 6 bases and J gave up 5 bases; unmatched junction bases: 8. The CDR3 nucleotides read TGTGCCAGCACCCTATGGCAGGGGGATCAGCCCCAGCATTTT. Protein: CASTLWQGDQPQHF. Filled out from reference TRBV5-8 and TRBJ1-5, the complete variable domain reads EAGVTQSPTHLIKTRGQQATLRCSPISGHTSVYWYQQALGLGLQFLLWYDEGEERNRGNFPPRFSGRQFPNYSSELNVNALELEDSALYLCASTLWQGDQPQHFGDGTRLSIL.

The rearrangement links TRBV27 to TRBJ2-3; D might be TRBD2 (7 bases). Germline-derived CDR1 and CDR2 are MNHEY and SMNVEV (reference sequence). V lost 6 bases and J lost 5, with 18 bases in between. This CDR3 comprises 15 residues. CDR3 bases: TGTGCCAGCAGCTGGGGGGCGGGAGCCAGAGATACGCAGTATTTT. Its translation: CASSWGAGARDTQYF.

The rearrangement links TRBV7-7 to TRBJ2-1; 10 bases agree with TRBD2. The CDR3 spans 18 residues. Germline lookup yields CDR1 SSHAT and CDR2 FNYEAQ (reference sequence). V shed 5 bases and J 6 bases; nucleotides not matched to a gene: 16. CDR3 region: CASSRIHVGTSDPNEQFF. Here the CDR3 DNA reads TGTGCCAGCAGCCGAATCCACGTCGGGACTAGCGATCCCAATGAGCAGTTCTTC.

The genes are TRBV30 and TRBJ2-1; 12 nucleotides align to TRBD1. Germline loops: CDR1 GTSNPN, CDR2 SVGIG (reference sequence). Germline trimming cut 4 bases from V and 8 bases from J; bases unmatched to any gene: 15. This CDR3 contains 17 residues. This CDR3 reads CAWIPLPRDRGLYEQFF. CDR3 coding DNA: TGTGCCTGGATCCCTCTCCCCCGGGACAGGGGGCTATATGAGCAGTTCTTC.

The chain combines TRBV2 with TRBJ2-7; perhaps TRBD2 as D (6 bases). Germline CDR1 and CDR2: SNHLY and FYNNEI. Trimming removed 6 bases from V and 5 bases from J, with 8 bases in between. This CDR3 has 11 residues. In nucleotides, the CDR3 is TGTGCCAGCAGGGGGACTGACGAGCAGTACTTC. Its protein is CASRGTDEQYF.

CDR3 nucleotides: TGTGCCAGCTCACCGGGACAGGCTTCGGGCGAGCAGTACTTC. Protein product: CASSPGQASGEQYF. The chain carries TRBV18 and TRBJ2-7; TRBD1 aligns across 8 bases. There are 14 residues in the CDR3. After removal of 3 bases from V and 6 bases from J, the junction contained 7 bases not matched to a gene. Germline-derived CDR1 and CDR2 are KGHSH and LQKENI.

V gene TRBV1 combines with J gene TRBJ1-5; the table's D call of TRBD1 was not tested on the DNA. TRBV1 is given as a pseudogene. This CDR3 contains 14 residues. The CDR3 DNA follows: TGCACCACCGAGGACAGGGGCCTCAATCAGCCCCAGCATTTT. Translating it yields CTTEDRGLNQPQHF.

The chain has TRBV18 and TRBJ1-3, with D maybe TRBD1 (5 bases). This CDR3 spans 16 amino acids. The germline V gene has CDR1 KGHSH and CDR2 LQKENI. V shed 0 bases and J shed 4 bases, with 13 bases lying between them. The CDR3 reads CASSPPRGISGNTIYF. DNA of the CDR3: TGTGCCAGCTCACCACCGCGGGGGATATCAGGAAACACCATATATTTT.

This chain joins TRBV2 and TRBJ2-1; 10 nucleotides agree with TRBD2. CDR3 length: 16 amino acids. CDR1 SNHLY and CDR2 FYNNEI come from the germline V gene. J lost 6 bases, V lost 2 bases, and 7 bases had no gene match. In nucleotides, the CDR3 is TGTGCCAGCAGTGAACATGGTAGCGGGAGGAGCAATGAGCAGTTCTTC. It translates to CASSEHGSGRSNEQFF.

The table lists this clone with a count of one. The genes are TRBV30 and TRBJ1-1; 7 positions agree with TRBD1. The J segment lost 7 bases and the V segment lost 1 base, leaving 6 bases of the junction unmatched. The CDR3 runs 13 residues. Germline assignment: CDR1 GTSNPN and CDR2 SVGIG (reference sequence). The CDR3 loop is CAWSEGAPLEAFF. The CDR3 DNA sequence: TGTGCCTGGAGTGAGGGGGCGCCCCTTGAAGCTTTCTTT.

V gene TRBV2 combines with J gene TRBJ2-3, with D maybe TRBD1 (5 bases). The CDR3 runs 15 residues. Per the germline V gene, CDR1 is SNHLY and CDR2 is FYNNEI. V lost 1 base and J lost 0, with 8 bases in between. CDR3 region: CASSEGWGSTDTQYF. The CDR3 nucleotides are TGTGCCAGCAGTGAAGGGTGGGGCAGCACAGATACGCAGTATTTT.

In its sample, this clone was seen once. CDR3 residues: CASSSGRNTEAFF. The CDR3 DNA reads as TGTGCCAGCTCATCCGGGAGAAACACTGAAGCTTTCTTT. The gene calls are TRBV18 and TRBJ1-1; D uncertain. CDR1 and CDR2 from the germline V gene are KGHSH and LQKENI. The V end was cut by 5 bases, the J end by 2 bases, with 9 bases between. This CDR3 comprises 13 residues.

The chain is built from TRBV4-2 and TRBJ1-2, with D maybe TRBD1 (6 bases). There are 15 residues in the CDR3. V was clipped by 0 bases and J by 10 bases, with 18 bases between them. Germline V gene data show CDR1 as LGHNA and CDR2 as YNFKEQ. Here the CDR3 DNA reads TGTGCCAGCAGCCAAGATCCGCGCAGGGGAGTGGACTACACCTTC. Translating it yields CASSQDPRRGVDYTF.

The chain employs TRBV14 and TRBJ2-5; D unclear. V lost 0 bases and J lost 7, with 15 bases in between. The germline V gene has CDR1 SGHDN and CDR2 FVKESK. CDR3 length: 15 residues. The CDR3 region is CASSQDSRRSGTQYF. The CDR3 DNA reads TGTGCCAGCAGCCAAGACTCCCGCAGGTCAGGGACCCAGTACTTC.

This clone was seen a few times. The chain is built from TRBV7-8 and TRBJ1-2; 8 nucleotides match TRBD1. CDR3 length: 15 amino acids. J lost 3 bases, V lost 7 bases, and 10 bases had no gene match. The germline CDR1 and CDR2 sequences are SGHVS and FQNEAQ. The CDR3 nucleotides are TGTGCCAGCACCACGTTTGGGACAGGTGACTATGGCTACACCTTC. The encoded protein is CASTTFGTGDYGYTF.

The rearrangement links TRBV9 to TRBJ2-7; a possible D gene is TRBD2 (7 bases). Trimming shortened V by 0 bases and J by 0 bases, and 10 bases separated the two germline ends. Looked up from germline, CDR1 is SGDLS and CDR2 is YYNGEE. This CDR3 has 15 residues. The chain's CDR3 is CASSVVAGASYEQYF. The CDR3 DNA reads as TGTGCCAGCAGCGTAGTTGCGGGGGCCTCCTACGAGCAGTACTTC.

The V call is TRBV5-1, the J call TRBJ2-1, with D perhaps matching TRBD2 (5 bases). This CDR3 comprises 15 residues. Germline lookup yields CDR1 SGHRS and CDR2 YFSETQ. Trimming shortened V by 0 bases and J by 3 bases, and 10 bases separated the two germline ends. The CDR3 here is CASSLALADYNEQFF. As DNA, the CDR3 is TGCGCCAGCAGCTTGGCTCTAGCCGACTACAATGAGCAGTTCTTC.

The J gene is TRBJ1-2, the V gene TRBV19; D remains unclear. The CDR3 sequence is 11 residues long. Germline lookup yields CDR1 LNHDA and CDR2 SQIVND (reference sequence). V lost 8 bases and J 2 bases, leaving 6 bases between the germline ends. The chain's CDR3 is CASGQNYGYTF. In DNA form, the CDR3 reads TGTGCCAGTGGTCAGAACTATGGCTACACCTTC.

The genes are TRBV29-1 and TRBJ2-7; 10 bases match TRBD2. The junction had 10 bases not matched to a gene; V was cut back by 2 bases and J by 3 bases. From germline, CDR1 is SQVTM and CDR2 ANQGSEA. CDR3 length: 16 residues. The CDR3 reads CSVESRTSGTLYEQYF. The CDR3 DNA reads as TGCAGCGTTGAAAGTCGGACTAGCGGTACCCTCTACGAGCAGTACTTC.

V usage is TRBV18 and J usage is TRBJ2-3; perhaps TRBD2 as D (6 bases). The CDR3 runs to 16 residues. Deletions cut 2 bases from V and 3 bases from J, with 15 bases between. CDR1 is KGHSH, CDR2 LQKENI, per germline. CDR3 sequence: CASSPITSQPTDTQYF. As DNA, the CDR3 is TGTGCCAGCTCACCAATAACTAGCCAACCTACAGATACGCAGTATTTT.

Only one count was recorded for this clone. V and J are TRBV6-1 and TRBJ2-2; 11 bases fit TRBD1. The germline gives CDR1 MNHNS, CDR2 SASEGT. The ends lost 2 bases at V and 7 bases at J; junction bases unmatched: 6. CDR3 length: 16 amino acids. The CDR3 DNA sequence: TGTGCCAGCAGTGAATCCGGGACAGGGGGGTTCGGGGAGCTGTTTTTT. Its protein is CASSESGTGGFGELFF.